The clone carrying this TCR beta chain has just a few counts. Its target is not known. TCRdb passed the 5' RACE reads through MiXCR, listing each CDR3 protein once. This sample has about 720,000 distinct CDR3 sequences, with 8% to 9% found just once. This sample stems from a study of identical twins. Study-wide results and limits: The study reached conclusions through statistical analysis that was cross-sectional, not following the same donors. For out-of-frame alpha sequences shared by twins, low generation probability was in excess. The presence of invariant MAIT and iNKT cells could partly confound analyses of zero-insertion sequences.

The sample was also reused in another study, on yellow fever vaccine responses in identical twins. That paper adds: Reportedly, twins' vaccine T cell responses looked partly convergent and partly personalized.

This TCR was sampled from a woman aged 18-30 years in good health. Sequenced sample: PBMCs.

DNA of the CDR3: TGCAGTACCGGTTGGGGCGGGAGCTACAATGAGCAGTTCTTC. Its translation is CSTGWGGSYNEQFF. The V call is TRBV20-1, the J call TRBJ2-1, with 7 bases aligning to TRBD2. Germline lookup yields CDR1 DFQATT and CDR2 SNEGSKA (reference sequence). This CDR3 comprises 14 residues. J was trimmed by 3 bases and V by 8 bases; bases with no gene match: 10.